Listed here is a single T cell receptor (beta chain). It has no known antigen specificity. There are no base qualities to consult, and no much larger clone falls within one base. This sample is part of a study of T cell responses to AZD1222 COVID-19 vaccine (TCRdb year 2021). About the investigation overall: A total of just over 230 trial participants underwent TCR sequencing, of whom nearly 210 had received two doses of AZD1222 and about 26 had received two doses of the MenACWY control vaccine. Trial participants were enrolled by age into 18-55, 56-69 and 70-plus year subgroups, with about 150, 27 and 61 TCR-sequenced participants respectively.

V trim: 5 bases; J trim: 3 bases; unmatched bases: 14. The CDR3 sequence holds 17 residues, the cysteine and phenylalanine included. Left in the record is the CDR3 DNA by itself, 51 bases read in frame from the first base. CDR1 is given as MNHEY and CDR2 as SMNVEV, both from the germline V gene (reference sequence). The CDR3 regions of human TCRbeta chains were analyzed by immunosequencing. On the study's bioinformatics: Repertoire TCRs were checked for matches against a reference library of SARS-CoV-2-specific TCRs that had been generated using the MIRA antigen-specificity platform. Breadth meant the fraction of unique TCRs that were SARS-CoV-2-associated, whereas depth meant the fraction of total T cells that were SARS-CoV-2-associated. Each spike-specific TCR was assigned to its reactive spike region and to a CD4 or CD8 class using the MIRA data. Log10-transformed breadth and depth values were compared by one-way ANOVA with Sidak's multiple comparisons tests. TCRdb took this table from immuneACCESS and kept in-frame rearrangements with V and J called. Such tables lack part of the clones; where checked against another copy, unresolved V genes explain under half of the gap, and the rest is unexplained. The DNA gave D and trimming, while V, J and clone size come from that table. A total of 140,000 or so clones appear in this sample, about 92% of them only once. 10% to 15% of the sample lies in the top ten.

The paper's findings and limits, for the study overall: CD4 TCRs associated with the vaccine covered the entire spike protein, and the dominant responses were in regions 160-218 and 743-854. Because no day 14 peak-response samples were available, repertoires were characterized only after the peak T cell response. Most participants were white British and females outnumbered males, and the authors suggested that clonal diversity may have been underestimated. In the small 56-69-year group, the increase in depth fell short of significance, most likely because of low power. Spike-specific TCR breadth and depth rose significantly after two AZD1222 doses compared with day 0 and with MenACWY recipients. Conclusions about previously exposed vaccinees are limited because only five or six AZD1222 recipients were SARS-CoV-2 seropositive at baseline. Reportedly, close to half of the unique spike-specific TCRs recognized epitopes lying outside the regions that are mutated in the B.1.351 and B.1.1.7 variants.

The time point tag for this specimen amounts to: sample from adult after SARS-CoV-2 infection, after symptom onset. A couple of convalescent COVID-19 patients, sampled after symptom onset from adults with prior SARS-CoV-2 infection, were also TCR-sequenced for comparison. The chain is assembled from TRBV27 and TRBJ2-7; 9 bases in the junction line up with TRBD1. The receptor comes from an adult who had recovered from COVID-19. Sequenced here: peripheral blood, sampled after recovery from COVID-19. The DNA is TGTGCCAGCAGTCCCCCCCGCCCTGGACAGGGGATCTACGAGCAGTACTTC. The translation is CASSPPRPGQGIYEQYF.